A selection of T cell receptor beta chains follows, all from one sample in a study of cytomegalovirus exposure and HLA in healthy donors. Profiling relied on immunoSEQ multiplex PCR, and the TCRdb table lists in-frame clones only, not all of them. The data show some 180,000 clones, with 75% to 80% seen just once and 14% held by the top ten. Sequenced input: PBMCs. Source of these receptors: a woman aged 25 to 39 in good health and CMV-seropositive. Each CDR3 is given with its conserved first and last residue. The D gene is left open where the match is weak. The size entry is marked missing in some rows and otherwise reads once, few, many or a size class.

size: once; J: TRBJ1-6; D: .; V: TRBV30; DNA: TGTGCCTGGAGTGTCCGCTCCTATAATTCACCCCTCCACTTT; CDR3: CAWSVRSYNSPLHF
size: .; J: TRBJ2-3; D: TRBD1; V: TRBV5-8; DNA: TGTGCCAGCAGCTTCAGGGGGCGCGTTATGACAGATACGCAGTATTTT; CDR3: CASSFRGRVMTDTQYF
size: .; J: TRBJ2-1; D: .; V: TRBV30; DNA: TGTGCCTGGAGTTTATCCCCCGCTATTCAGTTCTTC; CDR3: CAWSLSPAIQFF
size: .; J: TRBJ2-7; D: TRBD1; V: TRBV28; DNA: TGTGCCAGCAGTTCCCTCGTCCCGGGACAGACCTACGAGCAGTACTTC; CDR3: CASSSLVPGQTYEQYF
size: few; J: TRBJ1-2; D: TRBD1; V: TRBV4-2; DNA: TGTGCCAGCAGCCAAGATTGGAGGGGGCCCAGAGGCTACACCTTC; CDR3: CASSQDWRGPRGYTF
size: .; J: TRBJ2-7; D: TRBD1; V: TRBV18; DNA: TGTGCCAGCTCACCACGGACAGGGGGGTCCCTAGCGGGCTTCCTTTCCTACGAGCAGTACTTC; CDR3: CASSPRTGGSLAGFLSYEQYF
size: .; J: TRBJ1-2; D: .; V: TRBV6-6; DNA: TGTGCCAGCAGTGGGGGGAGGGGTCACGGCTACACCTTC; CDR3: CASSGGRGHGYTF
size: .; J: TRBJ2-1; D: .; V: TRBV27; DNA: TGTGCCAGCAGAATGCGGGGTGGGATGAGTGAGCAGTTCTTC; CDR3: CASRMRGGMSEQFF
size: few; J: TRBJ1-2; D: .; V: TRBV4-1; DNA: TGCGCCAGCAGCCAAGATCCCAGGGAGGTTGTCTATGGCTACACCTTC; CDR3: CASSQDPREVVYGYTF
size: .; J: TRBJ1-2; D: .; V: TRBV4-1; DNA: TGCGCCAGCAGCCAAAAAATGCGGGACCCTAAGCTGGACTATGGCTACACCTTC; CDR3: CASSQKMRDPKLDYGYTF
size: .; J: TRBJ2-1; D: TRBD1; V: TRBV11-1; DNA: TGTGCCAGCAGCCGGGACAGGGGGACCTATGAGCAGTTCTTC; CDR3: CASSRDRGTYEQFF
size: .; J: TRBJ2-1; D: TRBD1; V: TRBV4-1; DNA: TGCGCCAGCAGCCAGAGCCGGGACAGCTCCTACAATGAGCAGTTCTTC; CDR3: CASSQSRDSSYNEQFF
size: .; J: TRBJ2-7; D: .; V: TRBV29-1; DNA: TGCAGCGCCCTCAAAGGACACTACGAGCAGTACTTC; CDR3: CSALKGHYEQYF
size: .; J: TRBJ1-1; D: .; V: TRBV6-4; DNA: TGTGCCAGCATCGAGGTTCGGGTGAACACTGAAGCTTTCTTT; CDR3: CASIEVRVNTEAFF
size: .; J: TRBJ2-1; D: .; V: TRBV9; DNA: TGTGCCAGCAGCGTAGGCGGGTTAACTTACAATGAGCAGTTCTTC; CDR3: CASSVGGLTYNEQFF
size: .; J: TRBJ2-5; D: .; V: TRBV7-3; DNA: TGTGCCAGCAGCTTACAGCCGGAGGGGACCCAGTACTTC; CDR3: CASSLQPEGTQYF
size: .; J: TRBJ1-5; D: .; V: TRBV10-1; DNA: TGCGCCAGCAACCTGCCAGGGGCCCTCTATAGCAATCAGCCCCAGCATTTT; CDR3: CASNLPGALYSNQPQHF
size: .; J: TRBJ2-1; D: .; V: TRBV6-6; DNA: TGTGCCAGCAGTTATCCGGGAGAGGAGTTCTTC; CDR3: CASSYPGEEFF
size: .; J: TRBJ1-4; D: .; V: TRBV4-2; DNA: TGTGCCAGCAGCCAAGATCTAGGCAGTAATGAAAAACTGTTTTTT; CDR3: CASSQDLGSNEKLFF
size: .; J: TRBJ2-2; D: .; V: TRBV7-8; DNA: TGTGCCAGCAAAGGACAGCCTAACCTGAACACCGGGGAGCTGTTTTTT; CDR3: CASKGQPNLNTGELFF